One sample yielded the 28 T cell receptor beta chains listed below, sequenced in a study of blood T cell repertoires in COVID-19. Clones were sequenced by immunoSEQ multiplex PCR, and TCRdb holds only the in-frame ones, with some missing. In the table there are around 250,000 clones, 80% to 85% of which are singletons. Input material: peripheral blood. The receptors originated from a man aged 50 or older with active or convalescent COVID-19.

Note on this clone: Other DNA sequences from this sample encode an identical CDR3 as well. This rearrangement joins TRBV12-3 or TRBV12-4 to TRBJ1-2; 8 positions match TRBD1. This CDR3 contains 13 residues. Losses at the gene ends were 6 bases for V and 8 bases for J; bases not matched to a gene: 8. CDR3: CASSPGQGGGYTF. CDR3 bases: TGTGCCAGCAGCCCCGGACAGGGAGGCGGCTACACCTTC.

The rearrangement joins TRBV7-2 to TRBJ2-7; 12 nucleotides agree with TRBD2. Germline CDR1 SGHTA, CDR2 FQGNSA. V lost 4 bases, J lost 0 bases, and 4 bases stayed unmatched. CDR3 length: 16 amino acids. CDR3 protein: CASSSWTSGASYEQYF. The DNA for the CDR3 is TGTGCCAGCAGCTCTTGGACTAGCGGGGCCTCCTACGAGCAGTACTTC.

This chain uses TRBV5-1 with TRBJ1-2; D gene uncertain. The germline V gene has CDR1 SGHRS and CDR2 YFSETQ. V was clipped by 0 bases and J by 5 bases, with 17 bases between them. The CDR3 has 16 residues. The DNA of the CDR3 is TGCGCCAGCAGCTTGGCCGGAACGGGAGAGCGGTATGGCTACACCTTC. Encoded protein: CASSLAGTGERYGYTF.

V usage is TRBV5-8 and J usage is TRBJ2-1; the match to TRBD1 covers 8 bases. Germline V gives CDR1 SGHTS, CDR2 YDEGEE. The J segment lost 5 bases and the V segment lost 0 bases, leaving 7 bases of the junction unmatched. The CDR3 is made up of 16 amino acids. The CDR3 region is CASSLGDRWKDNEQFF. The CDR3 DNA follows: TGTGCCAGCAGCTTGGGGGACAGGTGGAAGGACAATGAGCAGTTCTTC. Full variable domain (remainder filled in from reference TRBV5-8 and TRBJ2-1): EAGVTQSPTHLIKTRGQQATLRCSPISGHTSVYWYQQALGLGLQFLLWYDEGEERNRGNFPPRFSGRQFPNYSSELNVNALELEDSALYLCASSLGDRWKDNEQFFGPGTRLTVL.

The chain carries TRBV7-9 and TRBJ1-6; D not resolved. Trimming took off 6 bases at V and 2 bases at J, with 17 bases between the two ends. The CDR3 covers 17 residues. The germline gives CDR1 SEHNR, CDR2 FQNEAQ (reference sequence). CDR3 loop: CASSYRLPGAYNSPLHF. In nucleotides, the CDR3 is TGTGCCAGCAGTTACCGGCTTCCAGGCGCCTATAATTCACCCCTCCACTTT.

There are a few counts of this clone. The chain carries TRBV2 and TRBJ1-3, with no clear D. The length of the CDR3 is 15 residues. Trimming removed 6 bases at V and 4 bases at J, with 16 bases between. The V gene's germline CDR1 is SNHLY and CDR2 FYNNEI. CDR3 nucleotide sequence: TGTGCCAGCAGACGACGAGGGAGATCGGGAAACACCATATATTTT. Translation gives CASRRRGRSGNTIYF.

The CDR3 sequence is CASKTGGAGGYTF. The CDR3 coding sequence is TGTGCCAGTAAAACAGGGGGCGCTGGCGGCTACACCTTC. The rearrangement joins TRBV7-9 to TRBJ1-2, with 9 bases that match TRBD1. CDR1 and CDR2 (germline): SEHNR, FQNEAQ (reference sequence). V shed 9 bases, J shed 8 bases, and the junction held 10 bases outside the gene matches. The CDR3 is 13 residues long. Drawing the rest from reference TRBV7-9 and TRBJ1-2, the complete variable domain is DTGVSQNPRHKITKRGQNVTFRCDPISEHNRLYWYRQTLGQGPEFLTYFQNEAQLEKSRLLSDRFSAERPKGSFSTLEIQRTEQGDSAMYLCASKTGGAGGYTFGSGTRLTVV.

J is TRBJ2-3 and V is TRBV5-1, with 10 bases that match TRBD2. J gave up 8 bases and V 5 bases, and 5 bases lay outside the gene matches. This CDR3 is built from 13 residues. Germline assignment: CDR1 SGHRS and CDR2 YFSETQ. The CDR3 loop reads CASSQRGGVTQYF. The DNA of the CDR3 is TGCGCCAGCAGTCAGCGGGGGGGCGTTACGCAGTATTTT.

The chain carries TRBV6-1 and TRBJ1-2; a possible D gene is TRBD1 (6 bases). Between the trimmed V and J ends, which lost 2 bases and 6 bases, there was a span of 25 bases. Germline V lookup: CDR1 MNHNS, CDR2 SASEGT. The CDR3 spans 18 residues. CDR3 coding DNA: TGTGCCAGCAGTGAATCTCCCTCGAGACAGGTCCAGAGCCATGGCTACACCTTC. It translates to CASSESPSRQVQSHGYTF.

A note on this clone: Given a much more abundant clone one base away, this may be a read error. This sequence joins TRBV7-2 and TRBJ2-6; 8 bases are a match to TRBD1. The V gene end was trimmed by 5 bases and the J gene end by 4 bases; junction bases not matched to a gene: 4. Germline V CDR1 and CDR2: SGHTA, FQGNSA. The CDR3 sequence is 15 residues long. CDR3 in DNA: TGTGCCAGCAGCCCCCAGGGGGCCGGGGCCAACGTCCTGACTTTC. Amino acid sequence: CASSPQGAGANVLTF.

The chain joins TRBV5-4 to TRBJ1-2; D gene uncertain. CDR1 and CDR2 from the germline V gene are SGHNT and YYREEE (reference sequence). Trimming pared 6 bases from V and 2 bases from J, leaving 14 bases between. The length of the CDR3 is 14 residues. CDR3 sequence (DNA): TGTGCCAGCACCCCGAGTCTTAAAAACTATGGCTACACCTTC. Protein sequence: CASTPSLKNYGYTF.

The V call is TRBV5-6, the J call TRBJ2-1; 11 bases agree with TRBD1. Germline values: CDR1 SGHDT, CDR2 YYEEEE. The CDR3 totals 15 residues. The junction had 3 bases not matched to a gene; V was cut back by 4 bases and J by 3 bases. In DNA, the CDR3 is TGTGCCAGCAGCGAGGGGACAGGGGGCTACAATGAGCAGTTCTTC. Amino acid sequence: CASSEGTGGYNEQFF.

V usage is TRBV4-3 and J usage is TRBJ1-1, with D perhaps TRBD1 (6 bases). The ends were cut back, 0 bases at V and 5 bases at J, with 16 bases in the middle. Germline V gene data show CDR1 as LGHNA and CDR2 as YSLEER. The CDR3 extends over 16 amino acids. Written as DNA, the CDR3 is TGCGCCAGCAGCCAAGATTTGGCAGGGGAGGGTACTGAAGCTTTCTTT. This gives the protein CASSQDLAGEGTEAFF.

The V call is TRBV9, the J call TRBJ2-7, with D possibly TRBD1 on 6 matching bases. The CDR3 runs to 14 residues. The germline V and J ends were trimmed by 5 bases and 5 bases, with 17 bases remaining between them. Germline V gene lookup returns CDR1 SGDLS and CDR2 YYNGEE. CDR3 coding DNA: TGTGCCAGCAGTCTACAGGGAAGACGGGACGAGCAGTACTTC. Translating gives CASSLQGRRDEQYF.

V gene TRBV10-3 combines with J gene TRBJ1-3, with D perhaps matching TRBD1 (6 bases). Germline V gives CDR1 ENHRY, CDR2 SYGVKD. V lost 1 base to trimming and J lost 0 bases, with 16 bases between them. The CDR3 covers 18 residues. The CDR3 is CAISEWSEGTFSGNTIYF. The CDR3 DNA follows: TGTGCCATCAGTGAGTGGTCCGAAGGGACATTCTCTGGAAACACCATATATTTT.

The chain couples TRBV5-5 to TRBJ2-7, with a tentative D call TRBD1 (6 bases). From germline, CDR1 is SGHKS and CDR2 YYEKEE (reference sequence). The CDR3 is 14 amino acids. With 2 bases removed from V and 1 base from J, the gap between germline ends came to 10 bases. Here the CDR3 DNA reads TGTGCCAGCAGCTTTGCAGGGGCATCCTACGAGCAGTACTTC. This translates into CASSFAGASYEQYF.

The rearrangement joins TRBV2 to TRBJ1-5; TRBD1 aligns across 10 bases. The V gene end was trimmed by 6 bases and the J gene end by 2 bases; junction bases not matched to a gene: 10. Germline-derived CDR1 and CDR2 are SNHLY and FYNNEI. CDR3 size: 17 residues. In DNA, the CDR3 is TGTGCCAGCAGAGTAAGCCCCGGGACAGGGGGCAATCAGCCCCAGCATTTT. Amino acids: CASRVSPGTGGNQPQHF.

V is TRBV12-3 or TRBV12-4 and J is TRBJ1-4; D not resolved. V was shortened by 6 bases and J by 8 bases, with 10 bases between the two germline ends. This CDR3 comprises 12 residues. The CDR3: CASSFVGEKLFF. DNA for the CDR3: TGTGCCAGCAGCTTTGTCGGGGAAAAACTGTTTTTT.

The chain combines TRBV6-5 with TRBJ1-1, with D possibly matching TRBD1 (5 bases). CDR3 length: 15 residues. The germline V gene encodes CDR1 MNHEY and CDR2 SVGAGI. Trimming took off 0 bases at V and 2 bases at J, with 10 bases between the two ends. The CDR3 loop is CASSYSRQGNTEAFF. CDR3 sequence (DNA): TGTGCCAGCAGTTACTCGAGGCAGGGAAACACTGAAGCTTTCTTT.

The chain joins TRBV28 to TRBJ1-4, with D possibly being TRBD1 (5 bases). This CDR3 is 15 amino acids long. Trimming stripped 5 bases from V and 3 bases from J, with 13 bases between. Germline assignment: CDR1 MDHEN and CDR2 SYDVKM. The CDR3 is CASSHPGGANEKLFF. The CDR3 DNA reads TGTGCCAGCAGTCACCCGGGGGGAGCTAATGAAAAACTGTTTTTT.

V is TRBV9 and J is TRBJ1-6; 9 nucleotides match TRBD1. Germline CDR1 is SGDLS and CDR2 is YYNGEE. CDR3 length: 16 amino acids. Germline trimming cut 3 bases from V and 10 bases from J; bases unmatched to any gene: 11. The CDR3 DNA is TGTGCCAGCAGCGGCCGGGACAGGGCTTGGAGATCACCCCTCCACTTT. Its protein is CASSGRDRAWRSPLHF.

This clone appeared once. The rearrangement links TRBV4-2 to TRBJ1-3, with a possible D match to TRBD1 (5 bases). Between the trimmed V and J ends, which lost 0 bases and 0 bases, there was a span of 9 bases. Germline CDR1 is LGHNA and CDR2 is YNFKEQ. The CDR3 extends over 16 amino acids. CDR3 sequence: CASSQDGQSSGNTIYF. The CDR3, as DNA: TGTGCCAGCAGCCAAGACGGACAAAGCTCTGGAAACACCATATATTTT.

This chain uses TRBV5-1 with TRBJ2-1, with D tentatively TRBD2 (5 bases). V dropped 0 bases and J dropped 6 bases, with 10 bases sitting between them. The CDR3 has 14 residues. Germline loops: CDR1 SGHRS, CDR2 YFSETQ. The chain's CDR3 is CASSLGTRSNEQFF. The CDR3 nucleotides are TGCGCCAGCAGCTTGGGTACTAGAAGCAATGAGCAGTTCTTC.

In DNA form, the CDR3 reads TGTGCCAGCAGTTTATCGGCTAGCGCCTCCTACGAGCAGTACTTC. Translating gives CASSLSASASYEQYF. V gene TRBV27 combines with J gene TRBJ2-7; maybe TRBD2 (6 bases). This CDR3 is 15 amino acids long. Germline V gene sequence: CDR1 MNHEY, CDR2 SMNVEV (reference sequence). V lost 0 bases and J 0 bases, leaving 9 bases between the germline ends.

V usage is TRBV7-6 and J usage is TRBJ2-5, with 13 bases lining up with TRBD2. V lost 5 bases to trimming and J lost 5 bases; unmatched junction nucleotides: 8. The CDR3 contains 16 residues. The germline CDR1 and CDR2 sequences are SGHVS and FNYEAQ. This chain's CDR3 is CASSQGLAGSAETQYF. The CDR3 nucleotides are TGTGCCAGCAGCCAGGGACTAGCGGGGTCTGCCGAGACCCAGTACTTC.

Only one count was recorded for this clone. The chain links TRBV28 to TRBJ1-4; D uncertain. This CDR3 region has 11 residues. V was cut by 10 bases and J by 8 bases, with 11 bases left in between. Per germline, CDR1 MDHEN and CDR2 SYDVKM. CDR3 sequence reads: CATLILEKLFF. DNA of the CDR3: TGTGCCACTCTAATACTGGAAAAACTGTTTTTT. Combining the CDR3 with reference TRBV28 and TRBJ1-4 gives the whole variable domain DVKVTQSSRYLVKRTGEKVFLECVQDMDHENMFWYRQDPGLGLRLIYFSYDVKMKEKGDIPEGYSVSREKKERFSLILESASTNQTSMYLCATLILEKLFFGSGTQLSVL.

This clone was detected a few times. J is TRBJ1-1 and V is TRBV28; 9 bases are a match to TRBD1. The length of the CDR3 is 15 residues. J gave up 1 base and V 7 bases, and 7 bases lay outside the gene matches. CDR1 is MDHEN and CDR2 is SYDVKM in the germline V gene. Here the CDR3 reads CASKRTGQGNTEAFF. CDR3 nucleotides: TGTGCCAGCAAACGTACGGGACAGGGGAACACTGAAGCTTTCTTT.

This clone has just a few counts. The gene calls are TRBV5-6 and TRBJ1-1, with 12 bases fitting TRBD1. This CDR3 contains 15 residues. Germline values: CDR1 SGHDT, CDR2 YYEEEE. The V and J ends lost 4 bases and 5 bases, in that order; junction bases with no gene match: 6. The CDR3: CASSQGQGARTEAFF. DNA for the CDR3: TGTGCCAGCAGCCAGGGACAGGGGGCGAGGACTGAAGCTTTCTTT.